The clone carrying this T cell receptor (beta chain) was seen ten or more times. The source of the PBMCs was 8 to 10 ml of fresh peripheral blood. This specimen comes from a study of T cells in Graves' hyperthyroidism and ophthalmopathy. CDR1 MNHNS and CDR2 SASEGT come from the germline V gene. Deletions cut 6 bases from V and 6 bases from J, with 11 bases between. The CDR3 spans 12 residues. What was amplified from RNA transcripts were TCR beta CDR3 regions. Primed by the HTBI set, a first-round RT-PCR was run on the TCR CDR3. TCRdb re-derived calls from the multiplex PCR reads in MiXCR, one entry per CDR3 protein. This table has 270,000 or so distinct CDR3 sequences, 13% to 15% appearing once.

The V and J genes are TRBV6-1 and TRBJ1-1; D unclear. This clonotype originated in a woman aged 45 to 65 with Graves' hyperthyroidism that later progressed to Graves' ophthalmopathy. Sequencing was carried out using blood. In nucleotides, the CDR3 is TGTGCCAGCAGCCCGGGATATCCTGAAGCTTTCTTT. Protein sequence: CASSPGYPEAFF.